This T cell receptor (beta chain) appears in the sequencing data of a study of T cell repertoires in ileal Crohn's disease. Overall study context: Patients had a median roughly 8-year disease duration, and approximately 35% were active smokers.

Documented time point: neoterminal ileum biopsy at postoperative endoscopy, about 6 months after surgery. Study-wide findings and caveats: Compared with non-smokers, active smokers at surgery showed more clonal expansions. The median delay to postoperative endoscopy was approximately 6.9 months.

Germline loops: CDR1 SGHRS, CDR2 YFSETQ. This CDR3 has 14 amino acids. Remarks on this clone: Its antigen is unidentified.

Clones were read by immunoSEQ multiplex PCR, and TCRdb kept only the in-frame ones, dropping some. The repertoire consists of thousands of clones, with 60% to 80% occurring once and the leading ten covering 30% to 40%. The J gene is TRBJ2-5, the V gene TRBV5-1; tentative D call: TRBD2 (6 bases). The end of the DNA aligns better with TRBJ2-7, so the J call may be wrong. The sample comprised ileal tissue. This clonotype was obtained from an adult with Crohn's disease. The CDR3 loop reads CASSLAGDSHEQYF. The CDR3 coding sequence is TGCGCCAGCAGCTTGGCCGGGGACTCGCACGAGCAGTACTTC.